This is a list of T cell receptor beta chains from one sample in a study of low-dose radiotherapy and immunotherapy resistance in tumors. MiXCR, applied by TCRdb to the reads, yields one record per CDR3 protein. The sample includes over 50,000 distinct CDR3 sequences, approximately 35% of them seen just once. The sequences come from PBMCs, collected after low-dose radiotherapy plus immunotherapy. The receptors shown here come from a male donor with rectosigmoid adenocarcinoma. Each CDR3 is given with its conserved first and last residue. The D gene is left open where the match is weak. Clone sizes are given selectively: once, few, many, or a class where the clone is expanded.

V gene: TRBV20-1; clone size: once; D gene: TRBD1; J gene: TRBJ1-6; CDR3 protein: CSASHGQGISGSSPLHF; CDR3 DNA: TGCAGTGCTAGCCACGGACAGGGCATTAGTGGGAGTTCACCCCTCCACTTT
V gene: TRBV28; clone size: many; D gene: .; J gene: TRBJ2-5; CDR3 protein: CASSLLAGYQETQYF; CDR3 DNA: TGTGCCAGCAGTTTATTGGCGGGCTACCAAGAGACCCAGTACTTC
V gene: TRBV19; clone size: many; D gene: TRBD1; J gene: TRBJ2-7; CDR3 protein: CASMRTGGSYEQYF; CDR3 DNA: TGTGCCAGTATGCGGACAGGGGGATCCTACGAGCAGTACTTC
V gene: TRBV4-3; clone size: .; D gene: .; J gene: TRBJ2-5; CDR3 protein: CASSQDWVRFSYQETQYF; CDR3 DNA: TGCGCCAGCAGCCAAGATTGGGTACGCTTCAGTTACCAAGAGACCCAGTACTTC
V gene: TRBV14; clone size: many; D gene: .; J gene: TRBJ1-2; CDR3 protein: CASSQQGYGYTF; CDR3 DNA: TGTGCCAGCAGCCAACAGGGCTATGGCTACACCTTC
V gene: TRBV12-3/TRBV12-4; clone size: many; D gene: .; J gene: TRBJ1-3; CDR3 protein: CASSSPGGAPGNTIYF; CDR3 DNA: TGTGCCAGCAGTTCCCCCGGGGGGGCCCCTGGAAACACCATATATTTT
V gene: TRBV20-1; clone size: .; D gene: TRBD2; J gene: TRBJ2-1; CDR3 protein: CSAAGTSGRDEQFF; CDR3 DNA: TGCAGTGCTGCCGGGACTAGCGGGAGAGATGAGCAGTTCTTC
V gene: TRBV10-3; clone size: many; D gene: TRBD1; J gene: TRBJ2-7; CDR3 protein: CAISTGTAYEQYF; CDR3 DNA: TGTGCCATCAGTACCGGGACAGCCTACGAGCAGTACTTC
V gene: TRBV28; clone size: many; D gene: .; J gene: TRBJ2-3; CDR3 protein: CASTTTADTQYF; CDR3 DNA: TGTGCCAGCACCACAACGGCGGATACGCAGTATTTT
V gene: TRBV6-2/TRBV6-3; clone size: many; D gene: TRBD1; J gene: TRBJ1-1; CDR3 protein: CASRDRTNTEAFF; CDR3 DNA: TGTGCCAGCCGGGACAGAACGAACACTGAAGCTTTCTTT
V gene: TRBV7-2; clone size: .; D gene: TRBD1; J gene: TRBJ2-5; CDR3 protein: CASSLGGTAQETQYF; CDR3 DNA: TGTGCCAGCAGCTTAGGGGGGACAGCACAAGAGACCCAGTACTTC
V gene: TRBV19; clone size: .; D gene: TRBD1; J gene: TRBJ2-3; CDR3 protein: CASREQGEDTQYF; CDR3 DNA: TGTGCCAGTAGGGAGCAGGGGGAAGATACGCAGTATTTT
V gene: TRBV12-5; clone size: many; D gene: .; J gene: TRBJ2-1; CDR3 protein: CASGPLSLGYNEQFF; CDR3 DNA: TGTGCTAGTGGCCCACTCTCCCTTGGGTACAATGAGCAGTTCTTC
V gene: TRBV25-1; clone size: few; D gene: TRBD2; J gene: TRBJ2-5; CDR3 protein: CASSLADLQETQYF; CDR3 DNA: TGTGCCAGCAGTCTAGCGGACTTGCAAGAGACCCAGTACTTC
V gene: TRBV29-1; clone size: many; D gene: .; J gene: TRBJ2-7; CDR3 protein: CSVEDPQRSYEQYF; CDR3 DNA: TGCAGCGTTGAAGATCCACAGCGCTCCTACGAGCAGTACTTC
V gene: TRBV4-1; clone size: many; D gene: .; J gene: TRBJ2-7; CDR3 protein: CASSPGRSEQYF; CDR3 DNA: TGCGCCAGCAGCCCGGGGCGGAGCGAGCAGTACTTC
V gene: TRBV5-4; clone size: many; D gene: .; J gene: TRBJ2-3; CDR3 protein: CASSLGIPPSSTDTQYF; CDR3 DNA: TGTGCCAGCAGCTTGGGCATACCACCCTCTAGCACAGATACGCAGTATTTT
V gene: TRBV7-9; clone size: .; D gene: TRBD1; J gene: TRBJ2-5; CDR3 protein: CASSLVPGGAETQYF; CDR3 DNA: TGTGCCAGCAGCTTAGTTCCAGGGGGCGCAGAGACCCAGTACTTC
V gene: TRBV6-5; clone size: few; D gene: .; J gene: TRBJ1-2; CDR3 protein: CASSRGWTVDYGYTF; CDR3 DNA: TGTGCCAGCAGCCGAGGGTGGACGGTGGACTATGGCTACACCTTC
V gene: TRBV28; clone size: many; D gene: .; J gene: TRBJ1-6; CDR3 protein: CASSPLAGFSYNSPLHF; CDR3 DNA: TGTGCCAGCAGTCCCCTGGCAGGGTTCAGTTATAATTCACCCCTCCACTTT
V gene: TRBV20-1; clone size: many; D gene: .; J gene: TRBJ2-3; CDR3 protein: CSASPTGRDTQYF; CDR3 DNA: TGCAGTGCTAGCCCGACGGGTCGAGATACGCAGTATTTT
V gene: TRBV7-6; clone size: many; D gene: .; J gene: TRBJ1-6; CDR3 protein: CASSLALNSPLHF; CDR3 DNA: TGTGCCAGCAGCTTAGCCTTAAATTCACCCCTCCACTTT
V gene: TRBV5-1; clone size: once; D gene: .; J gene: TRBJ1-2; CDR3 protein: CASSLEPSDGYTF; CDR3 DNA: TGCGCCAGCAGCTTGGAACCCTCGGATGGCTACACCTTC
V gene: TRBV20-1; clone size: many; D gene: TRBD1; J gene: TRBJ1-5; CDR3 protein: CSATQPTGGNNQPQHF; CDR3 DNA: TGCAGTGCTACCCAGCCCACAGGGGGTAACAATCAGCCCCAGCATTTT
V gene: TRBV5-5; clone size: few; D gene: TRBD2; J gene: TRBJ2-7; CDR3 protein: CASSPDRGGAYEQYF; CDR3 DNA: TGTGCCAGCAGCCCCGATCGGGGGGGGGCTTACGAGCAGTACTTC
V gene: TRBV3-1; clone size: many; D gene: TRBD2; J gene: TRBJ2-3; CDR3 protein: CASSPQYLGLAGGSDTQYF; CDR3 DNA: TGTGCCAGCAGCCCCCAATACCTAGGACTAGCGGGAGGGTCAGATACGCAGTATTTT
V gene: TRBV19; clone size: .; D gene: .; J gene: TRBJ1-2; CDR3 protein: CASSIDTGGTVNYGYTF; CDR3 DNA: TGTGCCAGTAGTATAGATACTGGTGGGACGGTGAACTATGGCTACACCTTC
V gene: TRBV15; clone size: .; D gene: TRBD1; J gene: TRBJ1-2; CDR3 protein: CATSRTGQPLVYGYTF; CDR3 DNA: TGTGCCACCAGCAGGACGGGACAGCCACTCGTCTATGGCTACACCTTC
V gene: TRBV28; clone size: few; D gene: .; J gene: TRBJ1-6; CDR3 protein: CASSLLRGLNSPLHF; CDR3 DNA: TGTGCCAGCAGTTTATTGCGGGGGCTTAATTCACCCCTCCACTTT
V gene: TRBV28; clone size: .; D gene: TRBD1; J gene: TRBJ2-3; CDR3 protein: CASSTQGVTDTQYF; CDR3 DNA: TGTGCCAGCAGCACACAGGGGGTGACAGATACGCAGTATTTT
V gene: TRBV5-1; clone size: .; D gene: TRBD1; J gene: TRBJ1-1; CDR3 protein: CASSTGGYTEAFF; CDR3 DNA: TGCGCCAGCAGCACAGGGGGGTACACTGAAGCTTTCTTT
V gene: TRBV12-3/TRBV12-4; clone size: .; D gene: .; J gene: TRBJ2-5; CDR3 protein: CASAQGGIYQETQYF; CDR3 DNA: TGTGCCAGCGCTCAGGGGGGGATTTACCAAGAGACCCAGTACTTC
V gene: TRBV7-8; clone size: many; D gene: TRBD1; J gene: TRBJ1-6; CDR3 protein: CASTTGTGNSPLHF; CDR3 DNA: TGTGCCAGCACCACCGGGACAGGGAATTCACCCCTCCACTTT
V gene: TRBV28; clone size: many; D gene: .; J gene: TRBJ2-1; CDR3 protein: CASYSRKVEQFF; CDR3 DNA: TGTGCCAGCTATAGCCGGAAAGTTGAGCAGTTCTTC
V gene: TRBV19; clone size: many; D gene: .; J gene: TRBJ2-5; CDR3 protein: CASSRGRSVQETQYF; CDR3 DNA: TGTGCCAGTAGTAGAGGACGGAGTGTCCAAGAGACCCAGTACTTC
V gene: TRBV5-5; clone size: .; D gene: .; J gene: TRBJ2-7; CDR3 protein: CASTPRDSGTYEQYF; CDR3 DNA: TGTGCCAGCACCCCAAGGGACTCCGGGACCTACGAGCAGTACTTC
V gene: TRBV6-2/TRBV6-3; clone size: many; D gene: TRBD1; J gene: TRBJ1-2; CDR3 protein: CASSAYDRAYGYTF; CDR3 DNA: TGTGCCAGCAGTGCCTACGACAGGGCGTATGGCTACACCTTC
V gene: TRBV28; clone size: .; D gene: .; J gene: TRBJ1-2; CDR3 protein: CASSLDGGVGYTF; CDR3 DNA: TGTGCCAGCAGTTTAGACGGGGGCGTGGGCTACACCTTC
V gene: TRBV29-1; clone size: .; D gene: TRBD2; J gene: TRBJ2-2; CDR3 protein: CSVAISSGENTGELFF; CDR3 DNA: TGCAGCGTTGCTATTTCTAGCGGCGAAAACACCGGGGAGCTGTTTTTT
V gene: TRBV7-2; clone size: many; D gene: .; J gene: TRBJ2-7; CDR3 protein: CASSPDSSSYEQYF; CDR3 DNA: TGTGCCAGCAGCCCTGACAGTTCCTCCTACGAGCAGTACTTC
V gene: TRBV13; clone size: few; D gene: TRBD1; J gene: TRBJ1-2; CDR3 protein: CASSSRTGGTYGYTF; CDR3 DNA: TGTGCCAGCAGCTCGAGGACAGGGGGGACGTATGGCTACACCTTC
V gene: TRBV7-6; clone size: .; D gene: .; J gene: TRBJ1-6; CDR3 protein: CASSLQSEGISPLHF; CDR3 DNA: TGTGCCAGCAGCTTACAAAGCGAGGGGATTTCACCCCTCCACTTT
V gene: TRBV7-2; clone size: .; D gene: TRBD2; J gene: TRBJ2-1; CDR3 protein: CASSSSAGSSSYNEQFF; CDR3 DNA: TGTGCCAGCAGCTCCTCAGCGGGATCGAGCTCCTACAATGAGCAGTTCTTC
V gene: TRBV9; clone size: .; D gene: .; J gene: TRBJ2-2; CDR3 protein: CASSSRRASEWAGTGELFF; CDR3 DNA: TGTGCCAGCAGCTCCCGACGTGCCTCGGAGTGGGCCGGGACCGGGGAGCTGTTTTTT
V gene: TRBV7-9; clone size: many; D gene: .; J gene: TRBJ2-6; CDR3 protein: CASSRQSSGANVLTF; CDR3 DNA: TGTGCCAGCAGCCGACAGAGCTCTGGGGCCAACGTCCTGACTTTC
V gene: TRBV28; clone size: many; D gene: .; J gene: TRBJ2-7; CDR3 protein: CASSLTSSTPVISYEQYF; CDR3 DNA: TGTGCCAGCAGTCTAACCTCCTCTACCCCAGTGATCTCCTACGAGCAGTACTTC
V gene: TRBV4-2; clone size: many; D gene: .; J gene: TRBJ2-5; CDR3 protein: CASSQNYNQETQYF; CDR3 DNA: TGTGCCAGCAGCCAAAACTACAACCAAGAGACCCAGTACTTC
V gene: TRBV15; clone size: many; D gene: TRBD2; J gene: TRBJ2-1; CDR3 protein: CATSRDSGDQFF; CDR3 DNA: TGTGCCACCAGCAGAGACAGCGGGGATCAGTTCTTC
V gene: TRBV3-1; clone size: many; D gene: .; J gene: TRBJ2-6; CDR3 protein: CASRTDKVPSGANVLTF; CDR3 DNA: TGTGCCAGCAGAACAGACAAGGTTCCCTCTGGGGCCAACGTCCTGACTTTC
V gene: TRBV13; clone size: .; D gene: .; J gene: TRBJ2-7; CDR3 protein: CASSSLQGRPNEQYF; CDR3 DNA: TGTGCCAGCAGCTCCCTCCAAGGCAGGCCGAACGAGCAGTACTTC